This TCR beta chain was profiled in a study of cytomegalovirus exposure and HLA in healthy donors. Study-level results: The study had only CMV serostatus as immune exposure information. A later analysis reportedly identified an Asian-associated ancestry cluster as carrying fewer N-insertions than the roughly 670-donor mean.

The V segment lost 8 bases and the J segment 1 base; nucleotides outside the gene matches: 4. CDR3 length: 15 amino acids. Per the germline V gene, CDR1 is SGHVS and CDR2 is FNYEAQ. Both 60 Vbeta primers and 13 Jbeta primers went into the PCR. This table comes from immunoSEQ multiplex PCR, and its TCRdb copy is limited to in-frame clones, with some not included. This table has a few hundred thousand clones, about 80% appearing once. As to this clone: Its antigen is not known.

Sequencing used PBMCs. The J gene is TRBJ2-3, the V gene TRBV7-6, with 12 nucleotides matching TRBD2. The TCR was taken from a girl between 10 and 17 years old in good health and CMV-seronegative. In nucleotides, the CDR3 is TGTGCCAGCCGACCTAGCGGGGGGGGCACAGATACGCAGTATTTT. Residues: CASRPSGGGTDTQYF.